The 20 T cell receptor beta chains presented below share a single source sample, sequenced in a study of shared clonotypes between healthy human individuals. TCRdb keeps only in-frame clones here, not all; method: immunoSEQ multiplex PCR. This table has some 2,000,000 clones, about 95% appearing once. Terminally differentiated effector memory CD45RA+ cells were excluded by CCR7 positive selection of CD45RO-negative cells. Sequencing input: naive CD8+ T cells sorted from blood. These receptors all stem from a man between 18 and 29 years old in good health.

This chain uses TRBV9 with TRBJ1-2; a weak D match, TRBD1 (5 bases). The CDR3 spans 15 residues. In germline, CDR1 is SGDLS, CDR2 YYNGEE. The ends were cut back, 4 bases at V and 8 bases at J, with 21 bases in the middle. CDR3 loop: CASSPRFGQGHGYTF. As DNA, the CDR3 is TGTGCCAGCAGCCCAAGATTCGGACAAGGTCACGGCTACACCTTC.

The rearrangement joins TRBV7-9 to TRBJ2-7; 11 bases are a match to TRBD2. The CDR3 length is 15 residues. The V gene's germline CDR1 is SEHNR and CDR2 FQNEAQ (reference sequence). V was pared by 6 bases and J by 2 bases, with 6 bases of the junction left unmatched. The CDR3 region has the DNA TGTGCCAGCAGTCATAGCGGGAGGGTAGCCTACGAGCAGTACTTC. Protein sequence: CASSHSGRVAYEQYF.

The rearrangement links TRBV4-1 to TRBJ1-1; 7 nucleotides agree with TRBD1. Germline-derived CDR1 and CDR2 are MGHRA and YSYEKL. This CDR3 is built from 15 residues. Trimming cost V 4 bases and J 2 bases; bases outside gene matches: 7. In DNA form, the CDR3 reads TGCGCCAGCAGCCGGACAGACAGGGATAACACTGAAGCTTTCTTT. This gives the protein CASSRTDRDNTEAFF.

This clone was seen only once. For the CDR3, the DNA is TGTGCCAGCAGTTACTCGTGGGCGGTCGGGAGTGAAGCTTTCTTT. Translating gives CASSYSWAVGSEAFF. The gene calls are TRBV6-5 and TRBJ1-1; D gene unclear. The CDR3 covers 15 residues. V was clipped by 0 bases and J by 7 bases, with 15 bases between them. The germline gives CDR1 MNHEY, CDR2 SVGAGI.

This chain joins TRBV10-3 and TRBJ1-5; D is unclear. V was shortened by 6 bases and J by 5 bases, with 11 bases between the two germline ends. This CDR3 spans 13 amino acids. Germline CDR1 ENHRY, CDR2 SYGVKD. In nucleotides, the CDR3 is TGTGCCATCAGCGAAGAGCCAGATCAGCCCCAGCATTTT. This gives the protein CAISEEPDQPQHF.

This chain uses TRBV5-1 with TRBJ2-1, with unresolved D. The CDR3 has 14 amino acids. Germline-derived CDR1 and CDR2 are SGHRS and YFSETQ. Trimming left V 0 bases short and J 6 bases short, with 10 bases between. The CDR3 region is CASSLEALLNEQFF. In nucleotides, the CDR3 is TGCGCCAGCAGCTTGGAAGCCCTCCTCAATGAGCAGTTCTTC.

The gene calls are TRBV6-1 and TRBJ1-4, with a tentative D call TRBD1 (5 bases). V was cut by 3 bases and J by 16 bases, with 15 bases left in between. This CDR3 region has 12 residues. Germline values: CDR1 MNHNS, CDR2 SASEGT. This CDR3 reads CASSDHPGPWFF. The CDR3 region has the DNA TGTGCCAGCAGTGATCACCCGGGACCGTGGTTTTTT.

Only a few counts were recorded for this clone. This chain joins TRBV4-1 and TRBJ2-7; D is perhaps TRBD2 (5 bases). The CDR3 extends over 13 amino acids. Looked up from germline, CDR1 is MGHRA and CDR2 is YSYEKL. The V gene lost 4 bases and the J gene lost 3 bases, with 10 bases spanning the gap. CDR3 bases: TGCGCCAGCAGCCGGGTCGGGGACTACGAGCAGTACTTC. Translation: CASSRVGDYEQYF.

This chain uses TRBV29-1 with TRBJ1-1; D ambiguous. V lost 2 bases and J 0 bases, leaving 16 bases between the germline ends. Germline V CDR1 and CDR2: SQVTM, ANQGSEA. CDR3 length: 16 residues. The CDR3 DNA reads as TGCAGCGTTGAATTGGGCAACAGATTAATGAACACTGAAGCTTTCTTT. Protein: CSVELGNRLMNTEAFF.

Note on this clone: Other DNA sequences of this sample code for an identical CDR3. V gene TRBV7-9 combines with J gene TRBJ2-7, with 7 bases identical to TRBD1. This CDR3 comprises 15 residues. Germline V lookup: CDR1 SEHNR, CDR2 FQNEAQ (reference sequence). Trimming at V came to 1 base and at J to 0 bases, leaving 3 bases not matched to a gene. CDR3 protein: CASSLGTGGSYEQYF. CDR3 bases: TGTGCCAGCAGCTTAGGGACAGGCGGCTCCTACGAGCAGTACTTC. The entire variable domain, with the rest obtained from reference TRBV7-9 and TRBJ2-7, is as follows: DTGVSQNPRHKITKRGQNVTFRCDPISEHNRLYWYRQTLGQGPEFLTYFQNEAQLEKSRLLSDRFSAERPKGSFSTLEIQRTEQGDSAMYLCASSLGTGGSYEQYFGPGTRLTVT.

J is TRBJ2-3 and V is TRBV15, with D unclear. Germline V gene sequence: CDR1 LNHNV, CDR2 YYDKDF (reference sequence). Trimming stripped 1 base from V and 1 base from J, with 9 bases between. The length of the CDR3 is 15 residues. DNA of the CDR3: TGTGCCACCAGCAGAGGACCCCCGGGCACAGATACGCAGTATTTT. Its translation: CATSRGPPGTDTQYF.

The chain links TRBV7-6 to TRBJ2-7; D tentatively fits TRBD1 or TRBD2 (5 bases each). V was shortened by 5 bases and J by 4 bases, with 15 bases between the two germline ends. The CDR3 consists of 14 residues. Germline V CDR1 and CDR2: SGHVS, FNYEAQ. CDR3 loop: CASSPQIGTYEQYF. The CDR3 DNA reads as TGTGCCAGCAGCCCCCAGATTGGGACGTACGAGCAGTACTTC.

The chain has TRBV6-5 and TRBJ2-5; either TRBD1 or TRBD2 may supply D (5 bases each). Trimming pared 5 bases from V and 3 bases from J, leaving 13 bases between. This CDR3 has 14 residues. CDR1 and CDR2 (germline): MNHEY, SVGAGI. For the CDR3, the DNA is TGTGCCAGCAGTCCGGGACCGGAGGAAGAGACCCAGTACTTC. It codes for CASSPGPEEETQYF.

The chain recombines TRBV27 with TRBJ2-7; D not certain. The V gene lost 4 bases and the J gene lost 6 bases, with 16 bases spanning the gap. This CDR3 contains 14 residues. From germline, CDR1 is MNHEY and CDR2 SMNVEV (reference sequence). The CDR3 protein is CASSSIGRLVEQYF. In DNA, the CDR3 is TGTGCCAGCAGTTCAATAGGACGGCTGGTCGAGCAGTACTTC.

The V call is TRBV7-9, the J call TRBJ2-7; 13 bases match TRBD2. This CDR3 contains 15 residues. Germline V gene lookup returns CDR1 SEHNR and CDR2 FQNEAQ (reference sequence). The V gene end was trimmed by 4 bases and the J gene end by 3 bases; junction bases not matched to a gene: 3. This CDR3 reads CASSWTSGGDYEQYF. Here the CDR3 DNA reads TGTGCCAGCAGCTGGACTAGCGGGGGAGACTACGAGCAGTACTTC.

The chain combines TRBV15 with TRBJ2-4, with D unclear. Germline loops: CDR1 LNHNV, CDR2 YYDKDF (reference sequence). Trimming cost V 3 bases and J 0 bases, with 9 bases left between them. This CDR3 has 15 amino acids. The CDR3 is CATSSLTIAKNIQYF. The CDR3 bases are TGTGCCACCAGCAGCCTAACTATAGCCAAAAACATTCAGTACTTC.

A note on this clone: Different DNA sequences within this sample yield the same CDR3. CDR3 residues: CASSLVTGDEQYF. The CDR3 DNA sequence: TGCGCCAGCAGCTTGGTGACAGGCGACGAGCAGTACTTC. This chain joins TRBV5-1 and TRBJ2-7; weak D call: TRBD1 (6 bases). The CDR3 is 13 amino acids. Trimming cost V 0 bases and J 5 bases, with 9 bases left between them. The V gene's germline CDR1 is SGHRS and CDR2 YFSETQ.

As concerns this clone: The same CDR3 arises from other DNA sequences in this sample as well. This sequence joins TRBV4-1 and TRBJ2-7; D remains unclear. Germline values: CDR1 MGHRA, CDR2 YSYEKL. CDR3 size: 12 residues. V lost 2 bases and J lost 3, with 5 bases in between. The CDR3 loop is CASSQNLYEQYF. The CDR3 DNA reads TGCGCCAGCAGCCAAAATCTCTACGAGCAGTACTTC.

V gene TRBV12-5 combines with J gene TRBJ2-5, with TRBD1 matching over 7 bases. The CDR3 covers 16 residues. Germline CDR1 LGHNT, CDR2 FRNRAP. V shed 7 bases and J 0 bases; nucleotides not matched to a gene: 11. The CDR3 DNA reads as TGTGCTAGTGCTCCTTCGGGCAGGGGGTACCAAGAGACCCAGTACTTC. This codes for CASAPSGRGYQETQYF.

The rearrangement uses TRBV6-6 and TRBJ2-1; D may be TRBD2 (6 bases). Germline values: CDR1 MNHNY, CDR2 SVGAGI (reference sequence). The V and J ends lost 0 bases and 8 bases respectively, with 8 bases between them. The CDR3 has 13 residues. The DNA for the CDR3 is TGTGCCAGCAGTTACTCTGGGACTTATGAGCAGTTCTTC. It codes for CASSYSGTYEQFF.